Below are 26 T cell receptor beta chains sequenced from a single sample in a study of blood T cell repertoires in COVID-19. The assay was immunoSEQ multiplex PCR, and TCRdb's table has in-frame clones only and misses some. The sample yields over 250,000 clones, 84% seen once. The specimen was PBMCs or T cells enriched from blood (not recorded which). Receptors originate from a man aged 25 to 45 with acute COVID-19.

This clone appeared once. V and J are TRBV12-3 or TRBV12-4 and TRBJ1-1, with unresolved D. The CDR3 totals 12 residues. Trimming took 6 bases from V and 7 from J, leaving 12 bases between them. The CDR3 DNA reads TGTGCCAGCAGCAACAAAGTTCGTGAAGCTTTCTTT. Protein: CASSNKVREAFF.

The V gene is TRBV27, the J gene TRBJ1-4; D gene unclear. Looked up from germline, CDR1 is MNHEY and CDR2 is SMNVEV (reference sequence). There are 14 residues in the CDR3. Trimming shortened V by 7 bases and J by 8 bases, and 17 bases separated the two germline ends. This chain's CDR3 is CASKEYSSEEKLFF. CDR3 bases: TGTGCCAGCAAGGAATACAGCTCTGAAGAAAAACTGTTTTTT.

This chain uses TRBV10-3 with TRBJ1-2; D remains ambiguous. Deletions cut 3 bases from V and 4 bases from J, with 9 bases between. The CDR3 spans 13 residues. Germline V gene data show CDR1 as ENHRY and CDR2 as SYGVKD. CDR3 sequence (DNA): TGTGCCATCAGTGATCGGGAGATCTATGGCTACACCTTC. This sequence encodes CAISDREIYGYTF.

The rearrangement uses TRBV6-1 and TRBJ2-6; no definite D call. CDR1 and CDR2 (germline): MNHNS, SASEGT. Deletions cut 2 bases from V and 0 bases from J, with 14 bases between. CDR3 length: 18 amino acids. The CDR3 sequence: CASSEIISRSSGANVLTF. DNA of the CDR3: TGTGCCAGCAGTGAAATCATCTCTCGGAGCTCTGGGGCCAACGTCCTGACTTTC.

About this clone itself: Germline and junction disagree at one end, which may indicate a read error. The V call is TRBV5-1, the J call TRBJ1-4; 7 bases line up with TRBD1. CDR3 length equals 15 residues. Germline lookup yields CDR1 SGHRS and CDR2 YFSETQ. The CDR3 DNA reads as TGTGCCACCAAGCTTGATGGGGACAGCAATGAAAAACTGTTTTTT. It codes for CATKLDGDSNEKLFF.

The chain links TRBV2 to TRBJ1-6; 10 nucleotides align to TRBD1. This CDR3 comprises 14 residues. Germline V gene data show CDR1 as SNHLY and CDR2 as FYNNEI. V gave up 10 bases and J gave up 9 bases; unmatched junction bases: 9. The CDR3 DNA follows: TGTGCCACCGCCGAACGGGACAGGGGTTCACCCCTCCACTTT. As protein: CATAERDRGSPLHF.

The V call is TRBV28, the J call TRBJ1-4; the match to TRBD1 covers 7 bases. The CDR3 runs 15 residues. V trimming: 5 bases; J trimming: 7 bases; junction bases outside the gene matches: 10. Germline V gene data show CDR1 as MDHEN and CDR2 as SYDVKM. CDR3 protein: CASSPGGTLTEKLFF. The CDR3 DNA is TGTGCCAGCAGTCCAGGGGGAACGCTAACTGAAAAACTGTTTTTT.

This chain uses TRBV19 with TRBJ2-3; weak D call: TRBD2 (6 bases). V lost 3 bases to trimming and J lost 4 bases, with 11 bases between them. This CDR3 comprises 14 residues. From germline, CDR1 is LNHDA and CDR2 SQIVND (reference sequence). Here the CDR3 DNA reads TGTGCCAGTAGTATTTCGCTAGCGTCAGATACGCAGTATTTT. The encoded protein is CASSISLASDTQYF.

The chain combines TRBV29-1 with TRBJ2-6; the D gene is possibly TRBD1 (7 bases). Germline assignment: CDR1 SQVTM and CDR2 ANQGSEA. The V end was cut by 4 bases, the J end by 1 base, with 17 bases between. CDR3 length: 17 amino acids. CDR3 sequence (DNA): TGCAGCGTTGGCGAGACAGGGACTCGTTCTGGGGCCAACGTCCTGACTTTC. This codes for CSVGETGTRSGANVLTF.

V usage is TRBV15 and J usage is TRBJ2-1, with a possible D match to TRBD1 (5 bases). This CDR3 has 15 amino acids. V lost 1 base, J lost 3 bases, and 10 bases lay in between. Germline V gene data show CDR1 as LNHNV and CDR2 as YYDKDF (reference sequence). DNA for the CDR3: TGTGCCACCAGCAGAGGACAGTACGACTACAATGAGCAGTTCTTC. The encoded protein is CATSRGQYDYNEQFF.

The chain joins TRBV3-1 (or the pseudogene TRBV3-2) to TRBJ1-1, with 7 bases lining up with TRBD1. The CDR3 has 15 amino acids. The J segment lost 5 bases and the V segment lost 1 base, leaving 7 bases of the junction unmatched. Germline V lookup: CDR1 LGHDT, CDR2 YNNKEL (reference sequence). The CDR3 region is CASSQVPGGVTEAFF. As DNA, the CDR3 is TGTGCCAGCAGCCAAGTCCCAGGGGGAGTAACTGAAGCTTTCTTT.

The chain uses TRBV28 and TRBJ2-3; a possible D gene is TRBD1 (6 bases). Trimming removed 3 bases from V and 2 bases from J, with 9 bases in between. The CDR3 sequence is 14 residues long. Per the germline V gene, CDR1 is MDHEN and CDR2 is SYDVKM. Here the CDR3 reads CASSLDRDTDTQYF. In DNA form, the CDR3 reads TGTGCCAGCAGTTTGGACAGAGACACAGATACGCAGTATTTT.

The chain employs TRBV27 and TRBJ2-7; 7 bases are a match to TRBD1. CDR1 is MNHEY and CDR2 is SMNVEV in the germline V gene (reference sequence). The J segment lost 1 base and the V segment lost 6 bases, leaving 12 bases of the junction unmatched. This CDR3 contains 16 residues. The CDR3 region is CASRRDRGFRSYEQYV. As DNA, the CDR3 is TGTGCCAGCAGGAGGGACAGAGGCTTTCGTTCCTACGAGCAGTACGTC.

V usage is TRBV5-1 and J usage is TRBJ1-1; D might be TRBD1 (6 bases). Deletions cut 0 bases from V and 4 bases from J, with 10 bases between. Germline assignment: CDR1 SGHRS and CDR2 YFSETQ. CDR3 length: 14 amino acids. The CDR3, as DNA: TGCGCCAGCAGCTTGGAATTCAGGGGCACTGAAGCTTTCTTT. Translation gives CASSLEFRGTEAFF.

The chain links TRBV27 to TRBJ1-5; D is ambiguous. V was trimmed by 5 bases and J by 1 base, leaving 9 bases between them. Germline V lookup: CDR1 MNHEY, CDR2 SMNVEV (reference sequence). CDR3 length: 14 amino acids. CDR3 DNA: TGTGCCAGCAGTGCCTATTCGAGCAATCAGCCCCAGCATTTT. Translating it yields CASSAYSSNQPQHF.

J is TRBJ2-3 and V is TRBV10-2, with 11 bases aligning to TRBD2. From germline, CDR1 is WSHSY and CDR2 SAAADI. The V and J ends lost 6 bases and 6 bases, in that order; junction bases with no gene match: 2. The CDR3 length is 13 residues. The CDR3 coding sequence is TGCGCCAGCAGGACTAGCGGGATGGATACGCAGTATTTT. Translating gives CASRTSGMDTQYF.

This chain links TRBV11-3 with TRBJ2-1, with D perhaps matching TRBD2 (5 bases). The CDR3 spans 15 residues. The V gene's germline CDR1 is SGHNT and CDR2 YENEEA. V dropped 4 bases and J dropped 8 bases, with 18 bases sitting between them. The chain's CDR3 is CASSWAGERRHEQFF. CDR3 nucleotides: TGTGCCAGCAGCTGGGCGGGCGAAAGGAGGCATGAGCAGTTCTTC.

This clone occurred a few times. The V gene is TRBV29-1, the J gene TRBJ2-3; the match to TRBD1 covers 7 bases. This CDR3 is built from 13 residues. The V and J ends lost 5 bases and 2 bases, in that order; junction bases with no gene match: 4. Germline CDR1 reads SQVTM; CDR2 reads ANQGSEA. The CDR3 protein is CSVLGTATDTQYF. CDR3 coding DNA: TGCAGCGTTCTCGGGACAGCCACAGATACGCAGTATTTT.

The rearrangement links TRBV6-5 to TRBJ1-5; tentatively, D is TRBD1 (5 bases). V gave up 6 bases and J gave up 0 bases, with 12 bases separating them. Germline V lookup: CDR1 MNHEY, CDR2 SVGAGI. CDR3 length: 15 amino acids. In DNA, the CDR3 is TGTGCCAGCAGCCCCGGGGGGTCTAGCAATCAGCCCCAGCATTTT. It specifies CASSPGGSSNQPQHF.

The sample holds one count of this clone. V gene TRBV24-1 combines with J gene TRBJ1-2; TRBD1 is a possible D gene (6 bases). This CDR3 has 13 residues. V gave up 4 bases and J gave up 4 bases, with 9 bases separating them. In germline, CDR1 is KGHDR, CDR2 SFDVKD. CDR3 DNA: TGTGCCACCAGTGACCGGACAGCCTATGGCTACACCTTC. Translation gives CATSDRTAYGYTF.

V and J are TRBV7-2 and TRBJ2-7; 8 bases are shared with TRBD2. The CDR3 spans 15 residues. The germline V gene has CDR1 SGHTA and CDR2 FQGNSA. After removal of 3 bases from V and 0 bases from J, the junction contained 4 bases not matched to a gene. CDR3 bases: TGTGCCAGCAGCTTCCGGGGGGGCAGCTCCTACGAGCAGTACGTC. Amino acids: CASSFRGGSSYEQYV.

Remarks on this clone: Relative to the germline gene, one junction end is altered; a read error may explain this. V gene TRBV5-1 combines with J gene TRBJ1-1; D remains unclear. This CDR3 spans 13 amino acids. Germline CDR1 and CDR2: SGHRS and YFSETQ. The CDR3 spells CASTPEGNTEAFF. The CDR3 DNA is TGTGCCAGCACGCCCGAGGGGAACACTGAAGCTTTCTTT. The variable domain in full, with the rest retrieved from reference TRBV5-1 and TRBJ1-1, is KAGVTQTPRYLIKTRGQQVTLSCSPISGHRSVSWYQQTPGQGLQFLFEYFSETQRNKGNFPGRFSGRQFSNSRSEMNVSTLELGDSALYLCASTPEGNTEAFFGQGTRLTVV.

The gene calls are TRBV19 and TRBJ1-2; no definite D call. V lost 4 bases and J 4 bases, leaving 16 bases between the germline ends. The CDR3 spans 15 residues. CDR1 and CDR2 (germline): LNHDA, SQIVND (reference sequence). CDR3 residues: CASSTPGRQLYGYTF. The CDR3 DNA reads TGTGCCAGTAGTACCCCGGGGAGGCAACTCTATGGCTACACCTTC.

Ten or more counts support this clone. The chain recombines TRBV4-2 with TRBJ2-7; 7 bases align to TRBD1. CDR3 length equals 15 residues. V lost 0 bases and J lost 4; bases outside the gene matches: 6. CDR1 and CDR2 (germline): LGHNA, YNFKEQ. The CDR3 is CASSQDLGRGYEQYV. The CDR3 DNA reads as TGTGCCAGCAGCCAAGATCTGGGCAGGGGGTACGAGCAGTACGTC.

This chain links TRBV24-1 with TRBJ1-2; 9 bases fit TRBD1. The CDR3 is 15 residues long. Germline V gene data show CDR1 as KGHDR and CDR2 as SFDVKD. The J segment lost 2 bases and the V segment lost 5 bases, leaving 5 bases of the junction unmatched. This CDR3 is CATSGTGTGNYGYTF. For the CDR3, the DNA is TGTGCCACCAGTGGGACCGGGACAGGGAACTATGGCTACACCTTC.

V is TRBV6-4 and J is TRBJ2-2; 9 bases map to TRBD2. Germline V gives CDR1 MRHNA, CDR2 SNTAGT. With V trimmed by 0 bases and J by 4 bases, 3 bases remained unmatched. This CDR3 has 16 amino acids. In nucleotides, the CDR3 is TGTGCCAGCAGTGACTCCCTAGCGGGACGCACCGGGGAGCTGTTTTTT. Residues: CASSDSLAGRTGELFF.